The present TCR beta chain was sequenced within a study of cytomegalovirus exposure and HLA in healthy donors. This clone was counted only a few times. Its antigen remains unidentified. Though probably carrying unrecorded immune exposures, donors were nominally healthy at sampling. V was pared by 0 bases and J by 6 bases, with 6 bases of the junction left unmatched. Germline V CDR1 and CDR2: MNHNS, SASEGT. This CDR3 has 16 amino acids. The PCR ran on 60 Vbeta and 13 Jbeta primers. Measured with immunoSEQ multiplex PCR; TCRdb has only the in-frame clones, and not every one. The sample consists of some 170,000 clones, about 69% of them appearing once. The study's findings and limits: Cytomegalovirus-associated status was assigned to roughly 160 TCR beta chains. One later analysis reportedly identified an Asian-associated ancestry cluster that showed fewer N-insertions than the 666-donor mean.

The chain couples TRBV6-1 to TRBJ2-3, with 10 bases matching TRBD1. Sequencing was carried out using PBMCs. The TCR sequence derives from a human donor in good health. This chain's CDR3 is CASSEAATGGADTQYF. CDR3 nucleotide sequence: TGTGCCAGCAGTGAAGCTGCGACAGGGGGCGCGGATACGCAGTATTTT.